This TCR beta chain was retrieved from a study of cytomegalovirus exposure and HLA in healthy donors. Whole-study context: In an early release, HLA-typed donors contributed 75 million to 85 million unique TCR sequences. Whole-study results and caveats: Accurate prediction of HLA-A and HLA-B alleles (for most subjects) was reportedly achieved from TCR beta sequences. In a later analysis, donors in an Asian-associated ancestry cluster reportedly had fewer N-insertions in productive TCRs than the cohort mean.

The PCR was carried out with 60 Vbeta primers and 13 Jbeta primers. Some clones are missing from TCRdb's copy, which holds only in-frame ones; the method was immunoSEQ multiplex PCR. The sample contains some 80,000 clones, around 78% of which appear only once. The CDR3 has 15 amino acids. CDR1 PRHDT and CDR2 FYEKMQ come from the germline V gene (reference sequence). V dropped 5 bases and J dropped 4 bases, with 15 bases sitting between them. Concerning this clone itself: Its target is unknown.

The sample comprised PBMCs. The chain recombines TRBV13 with TRBJ1-3; D ambiguous. This clonotype originated in a young man in good health and CMV-seropositive. CDR3 residues: CASSHHAPNGNTIYF. CDR3 in DNA: TGTGCCAGCAGCCATCATGCCCCTAACGGAAACACCATATATTTT.